Relative to its sample, the clone carrying this T cell receptor beta chain is medium-sized. The CDR3 runs to 15 residues. V was clipped by 6 bases and J by 3 bases; unmatched bases: 10. The germline gives CDR1 MNHEY, CDR2 SMNVEV (reference sequence). The table came from immunoSEQ multiplex PCR; TCRdb's copy has only in-frame clones and leaves some out. Here the sample spans some 78,000 clones, 84% being singletons. The data were taken from a study of T cells in localized non-small cell lung cancer. This TCR was recovered from a man aged 35 to 70 with stage I lung adenocarcinoma. The chain carries TRBV27 and TRBJ1-1, with TRBD1 matching over 7 bases. Sequences were derived from peripheral blood, sampled before any cancer treatment. CDR3 amino acids: CASRPQTGWDTEAFF. CDR3 nucleotide sequence: TGTGCCAGCAGACCCCAGACAGGGTGGGACACTGAAGCTTTCTTT.